One sample yielded the 25 T cell receptor beta chains listed below, sequenced in a study of T cells in Graves' hyperthyroidism and ophthalmopathy. Amplification yielded TCR beta CDR3 regions, with RNA transcripts as the source. First-round RT-PCR of the TCR CDR3 relied on the HTBI primer set. One entry per CDR3 protein results from TCRdb running MiXCR on the multiplex PCR reads. The sample includes hundreds of thousands of distinct CDR3 sequences, about 15% seen only once; the top ten take just over 55%. Specimen: blood. The receptors were sampled from a woman between 55 and 75 years old with Graves' ophthalmopathy.

The chain links TRBV4-2 to TRBJ1-6; D gene uncertain. From germline, CDR1 is LGHNA and CDR2 YNFKEQ. This CDR3 region has 18 residues. V dropped 0 bases and J dropped 5 bases, with 17 bases sitting between them. CDR3 bases: TGTGCCAGCAGCCAAGATCCCCGAGTGGCAGCGAATAATTCACCCCTCCACTTT. This gives the protein CASSQDPRVAANNSPLHF.

The V call is TRBV6-1, the J call TRBJ1-3; TRBD1 might be the D (6 bases). The CDR3 sequence is 15 residues long. CDR1 and CDR2 from the germline V gene are MNHNS and SASEGT. Trimming pared 8 bases from V and 1 base from J, leaving 15 bases between. Here the CDR3 reads CASLPPRGSGNTIYF. CDR3 bases: TGTGCCAGCCTACCTCCCAGGGGTTCTGGAAACACCATATATTTT.

The genes are TRBV6-1 and TRBJ1-1; D is uncertain. The ends were cut back, 7 bases at V and 1 base at J, with 10 bases in the middle. The CDR3 runs 13 residues. The germline V gene encodes CDR1 MNHNS and CDR2 SASEGT. CDR3 sequence reads: CASTTIPNTEAFF. CDR3 in DNA: TGTGCCAGCACCACAATTCCGAACACTGAAGCTTTCTTT.

This clonotype showed up many times. This rearrangement joins TRBV28 to TRBJ2-7, with D perhaps matching TRBD1 (5 bases). V lost 8 bases and J 1 base, leaving 12 bases between the germline ends. CDR1 is MDHEN and CDR2 is SYDVKM in the germline V gene. The CDR3 covers 13 residues. CDR3 nucleotide sequence: TGTGCCAGCGGACAAGGTTTTTCCTACGAGCAGTACTTC. The encoded protein is CASGQGFSYEQYF.

The V and J genes are TRBV3-1 and TRBJ1-3; no definite D call. Germline CDR1 is LGHDT and CDR2 is YNNKEL (reference sequence). CDR3 length equals 16 residues. With 0 bases removed from V and 0 bases from J, the gap between germline ends came to 9 bases. Here the CDR3 DNA reads TGTGCCAGCAGCCAAGATACGATCGTCTCTGGAAACACCATATATTTT. This translates into CASSQDTIVSGNTIYF. Drawing the rest from reference TRBV3-1 and TRBJ1-3, the complete variable domain is DTAVSQTPKYLVTQMGNDKSIKCEQNLGHDTMYWYKQDSKKFLKIMFSYNNKELIINETVPNRFSPKSPDKAHLNLHINSLELGDSAVYFCASSQDTIVSGNTIYFGEGSWLTVV.

This clonotype was observed at least ten times. The rearrangement joins TRBV27 to TRBJ2-5; possibly TRBD2 for D (6 bases). This CDR3 is 15 amino acids long. The germline V gene encodes CDR1 MNHEY and CDR2 SMNVEV (reference sequence). Trimming took 2 bases from V and 5 from J, leaving 15 bases between them. The DNA of the CDR3 is TGTGCCAGCAGTTTAAAGGGACTTGGGGGGGAGACCCAGTACTTC. It specifies CASSLKGLGGETQYF.

Ten or more counts support this clonotype. The rearrangement links TRBV20-1 to TRBJ2-1; TRBD2 matches at 10 bases. Trimming removed 1 base from V and 4 bases from J; junction bases left unmatched: 10. In germline, CDR1 is DFQATT, CDR2 SNEGSKA (reference sequence). The CDR3 has 17 amino acids. CDR3 sequence: CSARVAGGRKGYNEQFF. The CDR3 DNA is TGCAGTGCTAGAGTAGCGGGAGGAAGGAAGGGATACAATGAGCAGTTCTTC.

This clonotype was detected ten times or more. The chain couples TRBV7-9 to TRBJ2-3; the match to TRBD2 covers 7 bases. Per the germline V gene, CDR1 is SEHNR and CDR2 is FQNEAQ (reference sequence). V trimming: 3 bases; J trimming: 2 bases; junction bases outside the gene matches: 5. There are 15 residues in the CDR3. CDR3 sequence: CASSFVLATTDTQYF. DNA of the CDR3: TGTGCCAGCAGCTTTGTACTAGCGACCACAGATACGCAGTATTTT.

The table lists this clonotype with many counts. The chain combines TRBV7-8 with TRBJ2-7; 14 nucleotides line up with TRBD2. Losses at the gene ends were 1 base for V and 7 bases for J; bases not matched to a gene: 6. The germline gives CDR1 SGHVS, CDR2 FQNEAQ. CDR3 size: 16 residues. CDR3 nucleotide sequence: TGTGCCAGCAGCTTAGAGACTAGCGGGGGGGCGGGTGAGCAGTACTTC. This encodes CASSLETSGGAGEQYF.

Note on this clonotype: An end of the junction differs from the germline gene, which may be a read error. This chain connects TRBV28 to TRBJ1-1; a possible D gene is TRBD1 (5 bases). CDR1 and CDR2 (germline): MDHEN, SYDVKM. The CDR3 covers 14 residues. The CDR3 spells CTSSQAGTWAEAFF. Written as DNA, the CDR3 is TGTACCAGCAGCCAAGCGGGGACGTGGGCTGAAGCTTTCTTT.

There are a few counts of this clonotype. The chain links TRBV6-1 to TRBJ1-2, with a weak D call TRBD1 (6 bases). The CDR3 totals 15 residues. V was shortened by 6 bases and J by 8 bases, with 22 bases between the two germline ends. Germline CDR1 and CDR2: MNHNS and SASEGT. CDR3 sequence: CASRETQGLLGGYTF. Written as DNA, the CDR3 is TGTGCCAGCAGGGAGACACAGGGCCTCTTGGGGGGCTACACCTTC.

Ten or more counts support this clonotype. The chain is built from TRBV7-6 and TRBJ2-7, with 7 bases identical to TRBD2. Germline-derived CDR1 and CDR2 are SGHVS and FNYEAQ. Trimming removed 3 bases from V and 1 base from J; junction bases left unmatched: 3. The CDR3 has 14 amino acids. CDR3 region: CASSLTGGSYEQYF. CDR3 bases: TGTGCCAGCAGCTTGACGGGAGGTTCCTACGAGCAGTACTTC.

This clonotype was seen ten or more times. The chain recombines TRBV2 with TRBJ2-3; TRBD1 aligns across 9 bases. The germline gives CDR1 SNHLY, CDR2 FYNNEI. V lost 6 bases to trimming and J lost 6 bases; unmatched junction nucleotides: 7. The CDR3 totals 14 residues. CDR3 in DNA: TGTGCCAGCAGACGACAGGGGGGTGTGGATACGCAGTATTTT. Its translation: CASRRQGGVDTQYF.

This clonotype was observed at least ten times. V usage is TRBV6-2 or TRBV6-3 and J usage is TRBJ1-1, with no clear D. The germline CDR1 and CDR2 sequences are MNHEY and SVGEGT. The CDR3 length is 17 residues. Between the trimmed V and J ends, which lost 6 bases and 6 bases, there was a span of 26 bases. The CDR3, as DNA: TGTGCCAGCAGAAATCCGCGGGCAGGAGGTGGTGGCGCTGAAGCTTTCTTT. Encoded protein: CASRNPRAGGGGAEAFF.

The CDR3 bases are TGTGCCAGCAGCCGTATTAGACAGGGGAACTATGGCTACACCTTC. Amino acid sequence: CASSRIRQGNYGYTF. The chain has TRBV6-1 and TRBJ1-2; 8 bases are a match to TRBD1. J was trimmed by 2 bases and V by 6 bases; bases with no gene match: 8. CDR3 size: 15 residues. Germline V gene sequence: CDR1 MNHNS, CDR2 SASEGT.

Only a few counts were recorded for this clonotype. The chain couples TRBV12-3 or TRBV12-4 to TRBJ2-2; D gene ambiguous. This CDR3 spans 14 amino acids. V lost 7 bases, J lost 4 bases, and 13 bases lay in between. CDR3 sequence reads: CASTTIRSTGELFF. Written as DNA, the CDR3 is TGTGCCAGCACCACTATTCGGTCCACCGGGGAGCTGTTTTTT.

This clonotype was detected many times. The chain carries TRBV11-2 and TRBJ1-1, with D unresolved. In germline, CDR1 is SGHAT, CDR2 FQNNGV. The CDR3 loop spans 15 amino acids. Trimming removed 0 bases at V and 1 base at J, with 9 bases between. Written as DNA, the CDR3 is TGTGCCAGCAGCTTAGACTTCGCTGGGAACACTGAAGCTTTCTTT. This sequence encodes CASSLDFAGNTEAFF.

This clonotype was recorded a few times. V usage is TRBV6-1 and J usage is TRBJ2-6; D is ambiguous. This CDR3 is built from 13 residues. V was trimmed by 11 bases and J by 0 bases, leaving 8 bases between them. Germline CDR1 and CDR2: MNHNS and SASEGT. CDR3 in amino acids: CAVSGSGANVLTF. The CDR3 DNA is TGTGCCGTCAGTGGCTCTGGGGCCAACGTCCTGACTTTC.

This clonotype was seen at least ten times. The J gene is TRBJ2-7, the V gene TRBV7-2, with D uncertain. In germline, CDR1 is SGHTA, CDR2 FQGNSA. This CDR3 spans 13 amino acids. The germline V and J ends were trimmed by 2 bases and 3 bases, with 8 bases remaining between them. The CDR3 coding sequence is TGTGCCAGCAGCTTATCACGGATCTACGAGCAGTACTTC. Protein: CASSLSRIYEQYF. Complete variable domain (other parts from reference TRBV7-2 and TRBJ2-7): GAGVSQSPSNKVTEKGKDVELRCDPISGHTALYWYRQSLGQGLEFLIYFQGNSAPDKSGLPSDRFSAERTGGSVSTLTIQRTQQEDSAVYLCASSLSRIYEQYFGPGTRLTVT.

This clonotype was seen repeatedly, ten times or more. The V and J genes are TRBV7-2 and TRBJ2-4; D uncertain. Germline CDR1 and CDR2: SGHTA and FQGNSA. Trimming removed 4 bases at V and 7 bases at J, with 11 bases between. This CDR3 has 13 amino acids. In DNA form, the CDR3 reads TGTGCCAGCAGCTCCGGTTTGCTTAACATTCAGTACTTC. Its protein product is CASSSGLLNIQYF.

This clonotype has a count of ten or more. The chain couples TRBV2 to TRBJ2-7; 7 nucleotides line up with TRBD1. The V gene end was trimmed by 8 bases and the J gene end by 5 bases; junction bases not matched to a gene: 6. CDR1 and CDR2 (germline): SNHLY, FYNNEI. There are 12 residues in the CDR3. The CDR3 DNA is TGTGCCAGCGGACAGGTTAAGGACGAGCAGTACTTC. Amino acid sequence: CASGQVKDEQYF.

This clonotype has ten or more counts. The rearrangement links TRBV6-2 or TRBV6-3 to TRBJ1-2, with D perhaps TRBD1 (6 bases). Germline CDR1 MNHEY, CDR2 SVGEGT. This CDR3 is built from 16 residues. The ends were cut back, 4 bases at V and 2 bases at J, with 17 bases in the middle. The chain's CDR3 is CASSSRRDKTNYGYTF. Written as DNA, the CDR3 is TGTGCCAGCAGTTCTCGACGGGACAAAACCAACTATGGCTACACCTTC.

This clonotype was found many times. The chain is built from TRBV12-3 or TRBV12-4 and TRBJ1-2, with 7 bases matching TRBD1. Trimming at V came to 5 bases and at J to 5 bases, leaving 2 bases not matched to a gene. The CDR3 runs to 12 residues. CDR3 protein: CASSGTEYGYTF. The CDR3 DNA reads as TGTGCCAGCAGTGGGACAGAGTATGGCTACACCTTC.

This clonotype has just a few counts. This chain connects TRBV5-1 to TRBJ1-1; maybe TRBD1 (5 bases). Trimming cost V 1 base and J 0 bases, with 13 bases left between them. This CDR3 is built from 16 residues. The germline V gene has CDR1 SGHRS and CDR2 YFSETQ. The CDR3 spells CASSLLAGLMNTEAFF. CDR3 in DNA: TGCGCCAGCAGCTTGTTGGCAGGGTTGATGAACACTGAAGCTTTCTTT.

This chain connects TRBV19 to TRBJ1-2; maybe TRBD1 (5 bases). This CDR3 contains 17 residues. The germline V gene has CDR1 LNHDA and CDR2 SQIVND (reference sequence). V lost 0 bases, J lost 3 bases, and 17 bases lay in between. The CDR3 loop reads CASSIDHPRGTDYGYTF. The CDR3 bases are TGTGCCAGTAGTATAGATCACCCGCGAGGGACGGACTATGGCTACACCTTC.